This T cell receptor beta chain stems from a study of blood T cells in healthy people across ages. In germline, CDR1 is LGHNA, CDR2 YSLEER. The CDR3 contains 16 residues. Trimming cost V 0 bases and J 0 bases, with 9 bases left between them. This clonotype was counted at least ten times. A second PCR, run for about 7 to 11 cycles, used a sample-barcoded 5' primer plus a J-beta primer mix. Via MiXCR, TCRdb re-called the 5' RACE reads, giving one row per CDR3 protein. The table has around 850,000 distinct CDR3 sequences, about 34% seen once. This sequence joins TRBV4-3 and TRBJ2-1; D is possibly TRBD2 (6 bases). The sequenced material came from blood. This TCR came from a man younger than 30 in good health. The CDR3 DNA reads as TGCGCCAGCAGCCAAGAGGGGGGAAGCTCCTACAATGAGCAGTTCTTC. Encoded protein: CASSQEGGSSYNEQFF.